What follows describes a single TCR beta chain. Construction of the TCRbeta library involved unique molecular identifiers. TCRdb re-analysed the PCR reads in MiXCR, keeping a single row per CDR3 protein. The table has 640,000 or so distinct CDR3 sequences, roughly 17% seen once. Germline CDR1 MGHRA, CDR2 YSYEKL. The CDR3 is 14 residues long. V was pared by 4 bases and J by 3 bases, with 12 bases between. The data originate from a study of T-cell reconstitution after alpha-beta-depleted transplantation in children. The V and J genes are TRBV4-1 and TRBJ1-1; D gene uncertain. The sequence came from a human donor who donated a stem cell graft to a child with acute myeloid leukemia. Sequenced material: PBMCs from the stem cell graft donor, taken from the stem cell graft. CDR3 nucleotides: TGCGCCAGCAGCCCAGAGGGCCCTGACACTGAAGCTTTCTTT. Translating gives CASSPEGPDTEAFF.